These 9 T cell receptor beta chains originate from one sample sequenced in a study of blood T cell repertoires in COVID-19. The table came from immunoSEQ multiplex PCR; TCRdb's copy has only in-frame clones and leaves some out. The sample carries about 270,000 clones, around 81% recorded once. The specimen was peripheral blood. The receptors were sampled from a woman aged 55-70 years with active or convalescent COVID-19.

The rearrangement links TRBV9 to TRBJ1-4; the D gene is possibly TRBD1 (5 bases). V was trimmed by 0 bases and J by 4 bases, leaving 16 bases between them. The CDR3 has 17 amino acids. Germline loops: CDR1 SGDLS, CDR2 YYNGEE. The CDR3 DNA reads as TGTGCCAGCAGCGTAGAGGGACTGGCGAGGGGTAATGAAAAACTGTTTTTT. Residues: CASSVEGLARGNEKLFF. The variable domain in full, completed from reference TRBV9 and TRBJ1-4, reads DSGVTQTPKHLITATGQRVTLRCSPRSGDLSVYWYQQSLDQGLQFLIQYYNGEERAKGNILERFSAQQFPDLHSELNLSSLELGDSALYFCASSVEGLARGNEKLFFGSGTQLSVL.

The rearrangement uses TRBV5-8 and TRBJ1-2; the match to TRBD1 covers 11 bases. The CDR3 contains 14 residues. J gave up 8 bases and V 3 bases, and 6 bases lay outside the gene matches. In germline, CDR1 is SGHTS, CDR2 YDEGEE. CDR3 sequence: CASSWDRGVEGYTF. CDR3 bases: TGTGCCAGCAGCTGGGACAGGGGGGTCGAGGGCTACACCTTC.

The V gene is TRBV12-1, the J gene TRBJ1-2. TRBV12-1 represents a pseudogene. The CDR3 spans 14 residues. For the CDR3, the DNA is TGTGCCAGCAGCTGGGGGGAGCCACTCTATGGCTACACCTTC. It encodes CASSWGEPLYGYTF.

The chain has TRBV15 and TRBJ1-4, with unresolved D. This CDR3 has 17 residues. With 0 bases removed from V and 0 bases from J, the gap between germline ends came to 11 bases. Germline CDR1 reads LNHNV; CDR2 reads YYDKDF (reference sequence). The CDR3 DNA is TGTGCCACCAGCAGAGAGAGGGTGACTTCAACTAATGAAAAACTGTTTTTT. The encoded protein is CATSRERVTSTNEKLFF. Filled out from reference TRBV15 and TRBJ1-4, the complete variable domain reads DAMVIQNPRYQVTQFGKPVTLSCSQTLNHNVMYWYQQKSSQAPKLLFHYYDKDFNNEADTPDNFQSRRPNTSFCFLDIRSPGLGDTAMYLCATSRERVTSTNEKLFFGSGTQLSVL.

This clone was seen a handful of times. V usage is TRBV5-4 and J usage is TRBJ1-2; D remains unclear. The CDR3 consists of 13 residues. Trimming removed 5 bases at V and 1 base at J, with 9 bases between. CDR1 and CDR2 from the germline V gene are SGHNT and YYREEE (reference sequence). The DNA for the CDR3 is TGTGCCAGCAGTTTTTACAGTAACTATGGCTACACCTTC. Its protein is CASSFYSNYGYTF.

This sequence joins TRBV2 and TRBJ1-2; a possible D gene is TRBD1 (5 bases). Germline loops: CDR1 SNHLY, CDR2 FYNNEI. CDR3 size: 13 residues. Trimming shortened V by 7 bases and J by 3 bases, and 12 bases separated the two germline ends. CDR3: CASTFDRDYGYTF. The CDR3 bases are TGTGCCAGCACTTTCGACAGAGACTATGGCTACACCTTC.

The V gene is TRBV19, the J gene TRBJ1-1; weak D call: TRBD1 (5 bases). CDR3 length: 15 amino acids. The germline V gene encodes CDR1 LNHDA and CDR2 SQIVND (reference sequence). V lost 1 base, J lost 0 bases, and 9 bases lay in between. In DNA form, the CDR3 reads TGTGCCAGTAGTATAGGGGGCGTTATGAACACTGAAGCTTTCTTT. Protein: CASSIGGVMNTEAFF.

The CDR3 protein is CASSLMSGGASNEQYF. DNA for the CDR3: TGTGCCAGCAGCTTAATGTCGGGGGGCGCGTCGAACGAGCAGTACTTC. V and J are TRBV7-2 and TRBJ2-7; TRBD2 is a possible D gene (7 bases). V lost 2 bases and J 5 bases, leaving 19 bases between the germline ends. The CDR3 totals 16 residues. Germline loops: CDR1 SGHTA, CDR2 FQGNSA.

The chain recombines TRBV7-2 with TRBJ1-2; D unclear. With 1 base removed from V and 3 bases from J, the gap between germline ends came to 18 bases. Germline CDR1 reads SGHTA; CDR2 reads FQGNSA. This CDR3 has 17 residues. DNA for the CDR3: TGTGCCAGCAGCTTAGTTTCTCGGGGAACCCCCGACTATGGCTACACCTTC. It specifies CASSLVSRGTPDYGYTF.